This T cell receptor (beta chain) comes out of a study of regulatory T cells in long-lasting Graves disease. General study findings and limits: It was possible that the small sample size reduced accuracy.

For TCR beta, libraries came from iRepertoire HTBI primers and Arm-PCR of CDR3 regions. TCRdb reanalysed the multiplex PCR reads using MiXCR and keeps one entry per CDR3 protein. The repertoire holds roughly 560,000 distinct CDR3 sequences, with more than 10% as singletons. This clonotype was seen more than once but under ten times. Antigen: not known. Germline is not matched at one junction end, which may reflect a read error. Stated time point: newly diagnosed GD, antithyroid drugs for less than 3 months. There was RNA extracted from PBMCs, and the TCR library was made from it. These data were also filed under a second study, of T cells in Graves' hyperthyroidism and ophthalmopathy. This second study says: Hyperthyroidism, newly diagnosed and lasting under 2 months, affected patients aged 18 to 65.

Sample: peripheral blood mononuclear cells (PBMCs), taken at new diagnosis, from a patient treated with antithyroid drugs. The clonotype comes from a woman aged 25 to 39 with Graves disease.

CDR3 sequence: CASREADYNEQFF. The DNA of the CDR3 is TGTGCCAGCAGGGAAGCGGACTACAATGAGCAGTTTTTC. The chain joins TRBV7-9 to TRBJ2-1; D is perhaps TRBD2 (6 bases). CDR1 is SEHNR and CDR2 is FQNEAQ in the germline V gene (reference sequence). The CDR3 consists of 13 residues.